These 3 T cell receptor beta chains were sequenced from one sample in a study of T-cell reconstitution after alpha-beta-depleted transplantation in children. Unique molecular identifiers featured in how the TCRbeta library was prepared. TCRdb re-called the PCR reads with MiXCR, one entry per CDR3 protein. The table lists almost 600,000 distinct CDR3 sequences, roughly 30% of them singletons. Sequenced here: PBMCs, sampled before TCRalphabeta/CD19-depleted stem cell transplant. Receptor source: a boy under three years old with Wiskott-Aldrich syndrome, due to receive a stem cell transplant.

In this sample, this clonotype turned up a few times. The chain combines TRBV5-1 with TRBJ2-7; 8 nucleotides agree with TRBD1. The CDR3 sequence is 16 residues long. Looked up from germline, CDR1 is SGHRS and CDR2 is YFSETQ. The V segment lost 6 bases and the J segment 2 bases; nucleotides outside the gene matches: 13. CDR3 protein: CASTLDRGQRTYEQYF. The DNA for the CDR3 is TGCGCCAGCACCTTAGACAGGGGACAAAGGACCTACGAGCAGTACTTC.

The chain links TRBV2 to TRBJ1-1, with D tentatively TRBD1 (5 bases). Germline values: CDR1 SNHLY, CDR2 FYNNEI. The CDR3 runs to 14 residues. V lost 4 bases to trimming and J lost 3 bases, with 12 bases between them. CDR3 DNA sequence: TGTGCCAGCAGTGGGGACGGGACTCACACTGAAGCTTTCTTT. Its protein product is CASSGDGTHTEAFF.

CDR3 residues: CASSPRQGTYNEQFF. The CDR3 DNA reads as TGTGCCAGCAGCCCCCGACAGGGGACCTACAATGAGCAGTTCTTC. The J gene is TRBJ2-1, the V gene TRBV7-3, with 8 bases fitting TRBD1. The CDR3 length is 15 residues. J lost 2 bases, V lost 5 bases, and 5 bases had no gene match. Germline loops: CDR1 SGHTA, CDR2 FQGTGA.